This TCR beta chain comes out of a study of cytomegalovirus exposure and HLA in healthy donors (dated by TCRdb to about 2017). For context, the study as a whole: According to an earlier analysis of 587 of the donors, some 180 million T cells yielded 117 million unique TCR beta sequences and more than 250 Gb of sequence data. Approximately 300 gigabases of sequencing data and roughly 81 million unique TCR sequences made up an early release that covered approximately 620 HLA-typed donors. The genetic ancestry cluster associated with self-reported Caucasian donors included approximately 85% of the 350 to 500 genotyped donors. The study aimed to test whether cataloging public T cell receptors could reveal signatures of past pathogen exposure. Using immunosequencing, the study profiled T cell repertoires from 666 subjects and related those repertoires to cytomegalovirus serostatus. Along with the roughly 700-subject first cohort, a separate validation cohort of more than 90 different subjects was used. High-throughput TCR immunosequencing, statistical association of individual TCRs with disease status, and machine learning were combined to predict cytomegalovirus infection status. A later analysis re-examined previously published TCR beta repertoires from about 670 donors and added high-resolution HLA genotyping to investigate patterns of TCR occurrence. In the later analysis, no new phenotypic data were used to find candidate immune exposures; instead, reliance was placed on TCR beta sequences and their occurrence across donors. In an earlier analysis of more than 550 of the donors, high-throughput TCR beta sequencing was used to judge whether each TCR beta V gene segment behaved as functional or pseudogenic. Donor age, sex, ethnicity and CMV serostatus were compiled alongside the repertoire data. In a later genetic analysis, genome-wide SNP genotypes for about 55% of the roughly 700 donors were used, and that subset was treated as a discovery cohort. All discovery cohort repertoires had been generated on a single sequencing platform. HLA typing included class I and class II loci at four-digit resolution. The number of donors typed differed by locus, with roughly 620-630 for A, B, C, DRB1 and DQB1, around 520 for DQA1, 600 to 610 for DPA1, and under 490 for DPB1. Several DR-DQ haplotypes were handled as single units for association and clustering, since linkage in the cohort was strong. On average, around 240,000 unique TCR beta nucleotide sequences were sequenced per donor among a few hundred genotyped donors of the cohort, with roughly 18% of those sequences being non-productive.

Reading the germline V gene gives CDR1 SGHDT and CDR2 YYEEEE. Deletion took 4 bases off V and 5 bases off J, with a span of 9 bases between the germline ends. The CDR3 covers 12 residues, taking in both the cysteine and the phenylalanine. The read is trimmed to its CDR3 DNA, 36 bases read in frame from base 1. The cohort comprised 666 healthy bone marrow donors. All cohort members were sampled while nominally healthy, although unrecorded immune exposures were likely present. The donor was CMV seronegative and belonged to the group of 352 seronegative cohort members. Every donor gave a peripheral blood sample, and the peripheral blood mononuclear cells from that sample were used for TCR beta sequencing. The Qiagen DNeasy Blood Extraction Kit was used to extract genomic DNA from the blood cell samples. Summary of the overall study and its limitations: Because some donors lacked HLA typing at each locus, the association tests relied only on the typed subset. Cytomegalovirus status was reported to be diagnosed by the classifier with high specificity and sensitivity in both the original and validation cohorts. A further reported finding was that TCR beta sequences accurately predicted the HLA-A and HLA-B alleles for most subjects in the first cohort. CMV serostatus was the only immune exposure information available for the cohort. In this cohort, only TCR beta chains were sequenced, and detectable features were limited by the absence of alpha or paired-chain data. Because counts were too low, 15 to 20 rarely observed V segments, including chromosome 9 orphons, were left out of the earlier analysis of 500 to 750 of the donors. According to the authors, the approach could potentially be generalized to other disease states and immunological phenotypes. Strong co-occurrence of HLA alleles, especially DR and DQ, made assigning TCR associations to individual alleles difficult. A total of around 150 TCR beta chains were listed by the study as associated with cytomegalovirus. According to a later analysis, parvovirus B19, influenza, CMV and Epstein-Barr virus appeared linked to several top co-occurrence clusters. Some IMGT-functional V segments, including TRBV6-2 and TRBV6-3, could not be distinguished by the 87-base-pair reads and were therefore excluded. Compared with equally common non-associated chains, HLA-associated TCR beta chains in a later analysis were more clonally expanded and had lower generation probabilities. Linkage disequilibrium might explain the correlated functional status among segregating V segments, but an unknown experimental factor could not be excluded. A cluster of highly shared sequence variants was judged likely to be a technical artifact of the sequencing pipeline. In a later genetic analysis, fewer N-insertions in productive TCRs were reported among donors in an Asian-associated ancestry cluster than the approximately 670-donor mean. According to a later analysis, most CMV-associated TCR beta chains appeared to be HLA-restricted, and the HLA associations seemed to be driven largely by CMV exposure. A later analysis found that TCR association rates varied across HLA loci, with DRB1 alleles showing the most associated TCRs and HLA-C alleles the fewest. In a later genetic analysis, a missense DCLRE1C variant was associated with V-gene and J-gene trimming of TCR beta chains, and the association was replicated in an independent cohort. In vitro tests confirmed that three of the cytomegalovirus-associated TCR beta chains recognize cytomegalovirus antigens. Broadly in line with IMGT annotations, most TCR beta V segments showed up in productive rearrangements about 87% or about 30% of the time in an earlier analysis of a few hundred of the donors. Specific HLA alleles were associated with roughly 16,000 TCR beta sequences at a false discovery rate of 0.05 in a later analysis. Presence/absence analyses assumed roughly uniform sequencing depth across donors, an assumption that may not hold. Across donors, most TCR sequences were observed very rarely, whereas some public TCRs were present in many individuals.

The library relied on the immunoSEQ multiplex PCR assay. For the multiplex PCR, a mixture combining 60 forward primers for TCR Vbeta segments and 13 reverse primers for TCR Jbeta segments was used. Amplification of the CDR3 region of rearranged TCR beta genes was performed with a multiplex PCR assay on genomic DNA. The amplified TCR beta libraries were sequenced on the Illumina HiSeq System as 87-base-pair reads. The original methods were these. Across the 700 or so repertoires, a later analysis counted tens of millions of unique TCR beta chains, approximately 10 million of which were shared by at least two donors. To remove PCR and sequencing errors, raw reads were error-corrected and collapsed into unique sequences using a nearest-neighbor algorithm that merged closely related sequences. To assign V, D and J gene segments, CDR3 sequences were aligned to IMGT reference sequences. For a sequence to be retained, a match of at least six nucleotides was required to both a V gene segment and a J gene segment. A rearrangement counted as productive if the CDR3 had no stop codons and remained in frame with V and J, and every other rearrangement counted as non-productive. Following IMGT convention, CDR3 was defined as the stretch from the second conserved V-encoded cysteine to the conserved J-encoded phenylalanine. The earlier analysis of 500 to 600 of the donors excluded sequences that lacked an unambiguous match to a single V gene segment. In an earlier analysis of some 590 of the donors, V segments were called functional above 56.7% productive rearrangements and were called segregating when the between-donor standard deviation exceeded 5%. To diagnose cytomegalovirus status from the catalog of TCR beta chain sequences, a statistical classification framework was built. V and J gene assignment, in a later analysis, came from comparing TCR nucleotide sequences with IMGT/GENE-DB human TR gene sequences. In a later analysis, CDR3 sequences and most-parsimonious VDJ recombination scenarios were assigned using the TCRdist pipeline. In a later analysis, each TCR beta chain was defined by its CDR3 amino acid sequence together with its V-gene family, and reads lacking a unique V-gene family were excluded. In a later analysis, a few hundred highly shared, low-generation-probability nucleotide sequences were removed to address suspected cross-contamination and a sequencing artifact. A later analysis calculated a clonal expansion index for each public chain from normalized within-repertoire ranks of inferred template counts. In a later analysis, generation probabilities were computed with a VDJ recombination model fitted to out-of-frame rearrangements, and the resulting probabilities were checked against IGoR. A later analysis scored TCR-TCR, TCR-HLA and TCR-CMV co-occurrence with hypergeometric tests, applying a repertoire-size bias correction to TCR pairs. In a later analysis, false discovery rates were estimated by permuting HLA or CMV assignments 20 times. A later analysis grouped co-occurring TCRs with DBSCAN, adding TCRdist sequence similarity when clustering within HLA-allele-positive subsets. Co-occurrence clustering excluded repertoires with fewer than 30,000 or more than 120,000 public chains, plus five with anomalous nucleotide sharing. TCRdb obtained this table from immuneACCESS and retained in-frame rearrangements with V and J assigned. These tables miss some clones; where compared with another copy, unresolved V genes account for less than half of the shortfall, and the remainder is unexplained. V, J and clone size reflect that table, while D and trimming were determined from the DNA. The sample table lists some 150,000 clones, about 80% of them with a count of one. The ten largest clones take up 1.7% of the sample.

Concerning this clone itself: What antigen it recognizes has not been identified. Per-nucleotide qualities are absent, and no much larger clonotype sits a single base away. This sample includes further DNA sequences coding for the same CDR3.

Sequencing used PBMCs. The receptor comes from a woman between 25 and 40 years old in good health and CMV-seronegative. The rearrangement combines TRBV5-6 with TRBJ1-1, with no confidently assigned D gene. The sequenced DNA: TGTGCCAGCAGCCTGCGGGGAACTGAAGCTTTCTTT. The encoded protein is CASSLRGTEAFF.